This TCR beta chain emerged from a study of blood T cell repertoires in COVID-19. As for the study in general: Italy, Spain and the United States were the sources of the convalescent and acute COVID-19 samples. PBMCs, B-cell-depleted T cells, or T cells were the source of the cDNA or gDNA that made up the material.

The junction had 9 bases not matched to a gene; V was cut back by 5 bases and J by 9 bases. From germline, CDR1 is MNHEY and CDR2 SMNVEV (reference sequence). The CDR3 consists of 14 residues. In the authors' methods: By means of reference gene primer amplification, nucleated cell counts were estimated. Clones were read by immunoSEQ multiplex PCR, and TCRdb kept only the in-frame ones, dropping some. Clone size and V and J calls were adopted from that table, with D and trimming inferred from the DNA. The sample comprises approximately 26,000 clones, nearly 90% of which are singletons, and 1.5% to 2% rests with the top ten.

This clonotype was sampled from a woman aged 55-70 years with active COVID-19. What was sequenced was peripheral blood. The V call is TRBV27, the J call TRBJ1-5, with 8 bases aligning to TRBD1. The CDR3 nucleotides read TGTGCCAGCAGTATAGGACAGGGACAACGGCCCCAGCATTTT. Its protein product is CASSIGQGQRPQHF.